The rows below give T cell receptor beta chains drawn from one sample of a study of T cell repertoires in cytomegalovirus infection. TCRdb re-called the reads with MiXCR, one entry per CDR3 protein. This table has 480,000 or so distinct CDR3 sequences, roughly 10% appearing once. Sequenced: PBMCs. The receptors here all came from a human donor in good health (CMV status not recorded). Some clones in this sample may be carry-over from other donors' samples. CDR3s include the opening cysteine and the closing phenylalanine or tryptophan. A D gene is named only where the DNA matches it firmly. Where a row states a size, it is once, few, many or the class of an expanded clone; other rows omit it.

J,V,D,length,size,CDR3,DNA
TRBJ1-2,TRBV6-5,NA,13,NA,CASSRGWGNGYTF,TGTGCCAGCAGTCGGGGGTGGGGAAATGGCTACACCTTC
TRBJ2-7,TRBV7-2,NA,15,many,CASSPAGQGIGEQYF,TGTGCCAGCAGCCCCGCTGGGCAGGGGATTGGCGAGCAGTACTTC
TRBJ2-3,TRBV19,NA,16,NA,CASSMAFGQVTDTQYF,TGTGCCAGTAGTATGGCATTCGGCCAAGTCACAGATACGCAGTATTTT
TRBJ1-1,TRBV6-5,NA,14,many,CASSYGGVNTEAFF,TGTGCCAGCAGTTACGGGGGGGTGAACACTGAAGCTTTCTTT
TRBJ2-1,TRBV28,TRBD2,15,many,CASRLAGELYNEQFF,TGTGCCAGCAGACTAGCGGGAGAACTCTACAATGAGCAGTTCTTC
TRBJ2-5,TRBV29-1,NA,14,NA,CSARPGWGGETQYF,TGCAGCGCCCGCCCCGGGTGGGGCGGGGAGACCCAGTACTTC
TRBJ2-2,TRBV2,NA,16,few,CASSEALRGFSGELFF,TGTGCCAGCAGTGAAGCGCTTAGGGGATTTAGCGGGGAGCTGTTTTTT
TRBJ1-6,TRBV27,NA,14,NA,CASSFRGANSPLHF,TGTGCCAGCAGTTTCAGGGGCGCGAATTCACCCCTCCACTTT
TRBJ2-2,TRBV12-3/TRBV12-4,NA,13,many,CASSRSNTGELFF,TGTGCCAGCAGCAGATCGAACACCGGGGAGCTGTTTTTT
TRBJ2-7,TRBV4-2,TRBD2,16,many,CASSPRAGGRNDEQYF,TGTGCCAGCAGCCCCCGAGCGGGAGGGCGAAATGACGAGCAGTACTTC
TRBJ2-5,TRBV27,TRBD2,16,NA,CASSLMPAGAQETQYF,TGTGCCAGCAGTTTAATGCCAGCGGGAGCGCAAGAGACCCAGTACTTC
TRBJ1-2,TRBV6-2/TRBV6-3,NA,13,many,CASSYWGAGGYTF,TGTGCCAGCAGTTACTGGGGGGCCGGTGGCTACACCTTC
TRBJ2-7,TRBV2,NA,14,few,CASSQRGGTYEQYF,TGTGCCAGCAGCCAGCGAGGGGGTACCTACGAGCAGTACTTC
TRBJ1-3,TRBV10-3,NA,10,NA,CAIGQDTIYF,TGTGCCATAGGCCAGGACACCATATATTTT
TRBJ2-3,TRBV29-1,TRBD1,13,many,CSAPGQGSDTQYF,TGCAGCGCCCCGGGACAGGGGTCAGATACGCAGTATTTT
TRBJ1-2,TRBV29-1,NA,11,NA,CSVGPQRGYTF,TGCAGCGTAGGACCGCAGCGTGGCTACACCTTC
TRBJ1-2,TRBV7-6,TRBD1,13,NA,CASRPTGGEGYTF,TGTGCCAGCCGCCCGACAGGGGGAGAGGGCTACACCTTC
TRBJ1-4,TRBV10-3,NA,13,many,CAISRQANEKLFF,TGTGCCATCAGTAGACAGGCAAATGAAAAACTGTTTTTT
TRBJ1-1,TRBV6-2/TRBV6-3,NA,15,many,CASSRSRGPNTEAFF,TGTGCCAGCAGTAGATCCAGGGGTCCCAACACTGAAGCTTTCTTT
TRBJ1-4,TRBV18,NA,14,NA,CASSPNQGHEKLFF,TGTGCCAGCTCACCAAATCAGGGGCATGAAAAACTGTTTTTT
TRBJ1-4,TRBV11-2,TRBD1,16,many,CASSLDRAGGYEKLFF,TGTGCCAGCAGCTTAGACCGGGCAGGGGGGTACGAAAAACTGTTTTTT
TRBJ2-7,TRBV7-2,NA,12,many,CASSPGLHEQYF,TGTGCCAGCAGCCCAGGCCTACACGAGCAGTACTTC
TRBJ1-2,TRBV10-3,TRBD1,15,NA,CAIRRDSGLSYGYTF,TGTGCCATCAGAAGGGACAGCGGGCTCAGCTATGGCTACACCTTC
TRBJ2-2,TRBV19,TRBD2,16,many,CASTFSGGSNTGELFF,TGTGCCAGTACTTTTAGCGGGGGGTCGAACACCGGGGAGCTGTTTTTT
TRBJ1-2,TRBV11-2,NA,14,many,CASSPSGGFYGYTF,TGTGCCAGCAGCCCCTCCGGGGGATTCTATGGCTACACCTTC
TRBJ2-7,TRBV20-1,NA,13,few,CSARVTTFYEQYF,TGCAGTGCTAGAGTGACAACGTTCTACGAGCAGTACTTC
TRBJ1-1,TRBV7-9,NA,15,many,CASSFDLTSGTEAFF,TGTGCCAGCAGCTTCGATTTGACCTCGGGCACTGAAGCTTTCTTT
TRBJ1-1,TRBV3-1,NA,13,NA,CASSQKVNTEAFF,TGTGCCAGCAGCCAAAAGGTGAACACTGAAGCTTTCTTT
TRBJ2-7,TRBV29-1,TRBD2,14,few,CSVEGLADSYEQYF,TGCAGCGTTGAGGGACTAGCGGACTCCTACGAGCAGTACTTC
TRBJ2-1,TRBV11-3,TRBD2,15,many,CASSVGGASSNEQFF,TGTGCCAGCAGCGTCGGGGGGGCCAGTTCTAATGAGCAGTTCTTC
TRBJ2-2,TRBV28,NA,15,many,CASSLGGPNTGELFF,TGTGCCAGCAGTTTGGGGGGACCGAACACCGGGGAGCTGTTTTTT
TRBJ2-1,TRBV7-3,TRBD1,15,many,CASSSGTGVYNEQFF,TGTGCCAGCAGCTCCGGGACAGGGGTCTACAATGAGCAGTTCTTC
TRBJ1-1,TRBV6-1,NA,14,many,CASSEKKSHTEAFF,TGTGCCAGCAGTGAAAAAAAATCCCACACTGAAGCTTTCTTT
TRBJ1-2,TRBV20-1,TRBD1,13,NA,CSASDRDGYGYTF,TGCAGTGCTAGTGACAGGGATGGCTATGGCTACACCTTC
TRBJ2-1,TRBV3-1,TRBD2,15,many,CASSSGTSGRVEQFF,TGTGCCAGCAGTTCTGGGACTAGCGGGAGGGTTGAGCAGTTCTTC